Listed below are T cell receptor beta chains from one sample, sequenced in a study of memory CD4+ T cells and cytomegalovirus serostatus. Here immunoSEQ multiplex PCR was the method, and the copy in TCRdb shows in-frame clones only, minus some. The profile shows 40,000 to 45,000 clones, just over 75% of them singletons. The sample comprised memory CD4+ T cells from blood. These receptors were taken from an adult in good health and CMV-seronegative. CDR3s include the opening cysteine and the closing phenylalanine or tryptophan. Fields, in order: D gene, V gene, CDR3 protein. A D gene is named only where the DNA matches it firmly.

-,TRBV20-1,CSGSGDHGYTF
TRBD1,TRBV19,CASSQVGWQGAEAFF
-,TRBV2,CASRYNEQFF
-,TRBV7-2,CASSFDDYEQYF
-,TRBV7-2,CASTSRGLYGYTF
-,TRBV6-1,CASRSGHLNYGYTF
TRBD1,TRBV27,CASSTDRGNSPLHF
TRBD2,TRBV28,CASSSSTSGGYTDTQYF
-,TRBV5-1,CASSSGPPSTDTQYF
-,TRBV5-1,CASSLDRKNIQYF
-,TRBV19,CASSELAATNEKLFF
-,TRBV5-1,CASSLATSRRDTSPLHF
-,TRBV28,CASSLSGGDSGELFF
-,TRBV2,CASSPSIRVGQGTQYF
TRBD1,TRBV6-5,CASTGDRGPGEQYF
-,TRBV5-1,CASSPGYNSPLHF
TRBD1,TRBV6-5,CASRRRDRGGETQYF
TRBD1,TRBV5-6,CASSLTGTGGYNEQFF
TRBD2,TRBV10-3,CAISPLAGGLKSSYNEQFF
TRBD1,TRBV5-1,CASRARDSRLYGYTF
-,TRBV11-3,CASSPTGTTQYF
TRBD1,TRBV7-2,CASSLQGAYNQPQHF
TRBD1,TRBV28,CASRGRQGGEAFF
-,TRBV28,CASSLWGGAQYSNQPQHF
-,TRBV5-5,CASSVESSGANVLTF
TRBD1,TRBV28,CASSPDRGYDYGYTF
TRBD2,TRBV11-1,CASSPRAGGSNEQYF
TRBD2,TRBV7-2,CASSGAGGQETQYF
TRBD2,TRBV7-2,CASSIGRGSAEQYF
-,TRBV28,CASSSTPTLRMNTEAFF
TRBD2,TRBV2,CASTRDYSYEQFF
TRBD1,TRBV5-1,CASSSMTGQETQYF
-,TRBV11-2,CASSFQGNTEAFF
-,TRBV9,CASSVTGQGYGYTF
-,TRBV19,CASSIMEGGLNEQFF
-,TRBV30,CAWRKYQETQYF
-,TRBV11-2,CASSLLPRGSTYEQYF
-,TRBV4-1,CASSRSPTGVNSNQPQHF
TRBD2,TRBV2,CASSDTSGGGTDTQYF
-,TRBV11-2,CASSSPRAFGNTIYF
-,TRBV18,CASSPVDSNYGYTF
-,TRBV9,CASSVEFGRVGETQYF
-,TRBV7-2,CASSLLGPADTQYF
-,TRBV28,CASSQGGNEAFF
-,TRBV7-9,CASVLGGGRYQETQYF
-,TRBV6-6,CASSYSVTGNQPQHF
-,TRBV11-2,CASSLSGSTEQFF
-,TRBV10-3,CALRGGNTIYF
TRBD2,TRBV28,CASRPTGGAGIQYF
TRBD1,TRBV28,CASSPGTGELGYTF